The rows below give T cell receptor beta chains drawn from one sample of a study of beta chain features in type 1 diabetes. Clones were sequenced by immunoSEQ multiplex PCR, and TCRdb holds only the in-frame ones, with some missing. The data contain around 45,000 clones, 35% to 55% of them singletons. The specimen was stem cell memory CD4+ T cells from blood. Receptor source: a man aged 25-45 years with type 1 diabetes. Each CDR3 is given with its conserved first and last residue. A D gene is named only where the DNA matches it firmly. Part of the rows lack a size; the others show once, few, many or a class for expanded clones.

size	V	length	J	D	DNA	CDR3
few	TRBV2	14	TRBJ1-4	.	TGTGCCAGCAGTCCCGGGACACTAAATGAAAAACTGTTTTTT	CASSPGTLNEKLFF
few	TRBV18	12	TRBJ2-1	.	TGTGCCAGCTCATCGACAGGCAATGAGCAGTTCTTC	CASSSTGNEQFF
.	TRBV30	12	TRBJ2-7	.	TGTGCCTGGAGTCCACAGGGAAACGAGCAGTACTTC	CAWSPQGNEQYF
.	TRBV2	15	TRBJ1-5	.	TGTGCCAGCAGTGAGGTGTCGGGTCTAGGTCAGCCCCAGCATTTT	CASSEVSGLGQPQHF
.	TRBV20-1	11	TRBJ1-2	.	TGCAGTGCTCATAGTCCCTATGGCTACACCTTC	CSAHSPYGYTF
.	TRBV5-1	14	TRBJ1-2	.	TGCGCCAGCAGCTTGGCGTCACAGGATCTTCGCTACACCTTC	CASSLASQDLRYTF
.	TRBV5-6	15	TRBJ2-1	.	TGTGCCAGCAGCTTGGGTGGCGGCTCATACAATGAGCAGTTCTTC	CASSLGGGSYNEQFF
.	TRBV7-8	17	TRBJ2-1	TRBD2	TGTGCCAGCAGCTTAGCGGGAGGACTAGCGGAATACAATGAGCAGTTCTTC	CASSLAGGLAEYNEQFF
once	TRBV5-1	13	TRBJ1-2	TRBD1	TGCGCCAGCAGCTTACAGGGGAGCTATGGCTACACCTTC	CASSLQGSYGYTF
few	TRBV11-2	15	TRBJ1-1	TRBD1	TGTGCCAGCAGCTTTTCCGGGACAGGGAAAACTGAAGCTTTCTTT	CASSFSGTGKTEAFF
.	TRBV7-9	12	TRBJ2-5	.	TGTGCCAGCAGCTTATCTTTGGAGACCCAGTACTTC	CASSLSLETQYF
.	TRBV10-3	14	TRBJ1-2	.	TGTGCCATCAGTGTCGTGCAGGGGAACTATGGCTACACCTTC	CAISVVQGNYGYTF
.	TRBV18	14	TRBJ1-1	.	TGTGCCAGCTCACTTCAGATGATGAACACTGAAGCTTTCTTT	CASSLQMMNTEAFF
.	TRBV15	13	TRBJ1-1	.	TGTGCCACCAGCCAAACAGCGAACACTGAAGCTTTCTTT	CATSQTANTEAFF
.	TRBV2	13	TRBJ1-2	.	TGTGCCAGCAGCCAGGGCGCAGGATATGGCTACACCTTC	CASSQGAGYGYTF
.	TRBV30	13	TRBJ1-5	.	TGTGCCTGGAGTGCAGGATTTCGACAGCCCCAGCATTTT	CAWSAGFRQPQHF
.	TRBV6-5	14	TRBJ1-1	.	TGTGCCAGCAGCCACCTAGGAGGGACCCCAGAAGCTTTCTTT	CASSHLGGTPEAFF
.	TRBV27	17	TRBJ2-1	.	TGTGCCAGCAGTTTATCTCCTAGCAGCAACTTCTACAATGAGCAGTTCTTC	CASSLSPSSNFYNEQFF
.	TRBV7-9	15	TRBJ2-7	.	TGTGCCAGCAGCCCCTCCGCCGGGTCCATCGGCGAGCAGTACTTC	CASSPSAGSIGEQYF
few	TRBV19	14	TRBJ1-2	.	TGTGCCAGTAGTATAGGCCAGGCAGACTATGGCTACACCTTC	CASSIGQADYGYTF
.	TRBV19	16	TRBJ1-5	.	TGTGCCAGTAGCCCTCTGATGGGGGGGTCAGGACAGCCCCAGCATTTT	CASSPLMGGSGQPQHF
.	TRBV11-1	16	TRBJ2-1	TRBD2	TGTGCCAGCAGCCCGAGACTAGCGGGAGGGGACAATGAGCAGTTCTTC	CASSPRLAGGDNEQFF
.	TRBV23-1	14	TRBJ1-2	.	TGCGCCAGCAGTCAACCAGGGGCTCATTATGGCTACACCTTC	CASSQPGAHYGYTF
.	TRBV28	14	TRBJ2-3	.	TGTGCCACCCTACGGAGTACTCTCACAGATACGCAGTATTTT	CATLRSTLTDTQYF
.	TRBV9	15	TRBJ1-2	.	TGTGCCAGCAGCGTAGATCTTAGGACACACTATGGCTACACCTTC	CASSVDLRTHYGYTF
.	TRBV7-2	15	TRBJ1-5	.	TGTGCCAGCAGCTCCCAAGGGGGTAGCAATCAGCCCCAGCATTTT	CASSSQGGSNQPQHF
few	TRBV7-6	15	TRBJ2-7	.	TGTGCCAGCAGCTTAACGGCCGGGAGTGCCTACGAGCAGTACTTC	CASSLTAGSAYEQYF
.	TRBV7-2	14	TRBJ2-1	TRBD2	TGTGCCAGCAGCTTAGGCGGGAGATCGGTTGAGCAGTTCTTC	CASSLGGRSVEQFF
.	TRBV28	13	TRBJ1-2	TRBD1	TGTGCCAGCAGTGAAGACAGGGACCCTGGCTACACCTTC	CASSEDRDPGYTF
few	TRBV5-1	16	TRBJ2-7	TRBD2	TGCGCCAGCAGCTTGTGGCCCGGGACTAGCGTCTACGAGCAGTACTTC	CASSLWPGTSVYEQYF
.	TRBV13	16	TRBJ2-1	TRBD2	TGTGCCAGCAGCCTCCCCATTGCGGGAGAAAACAATGAGCAGTTCTTC	CASSLPIAGENNEQFF
.	TRBV11-1	15	TRBJ2-5	.	TGTGCCAGCAGCTTACCGGTCGGGGGAGGAGAGACCCAGTACTTC	CASSLPVGGGETQYF
once	TRBV7-9	15	TRBJ2-1	TRBD2	TGTGCCAGCAGCTTAACGCTAGCGGGAGCATATGAGCAGTTCTTC	CASSLTLAGAYEQFF
.	TRBV14	15	TRBJ2-1	.	TGTGCCAGCAGCCAGCCCGGTGTGAACCACAATGAGCAGTTCTTC	CASSQPGVNHNEQFF
.	TRBV5-1	14	TRBJ2-2	.	TGCGCCAGCAGCTTGGCGGGAGTCACCGGGGAGCTGTTTTTT	CASSLAGVTGELFF
few	TRBV19	14	TRBJ1-1	.	TGTGCCAGTAGTATCCGCACGGTGAACACTGAAGCTTTCTTT	CASSIRTVNTEAFF
.	TRBV28	16	TRBJ2-2	.	TGTGCCAGCAGTTTATGGGACAAGGCGGACACCGGGGAGCTGTTTTTT	CASSLWDKADTGELFF